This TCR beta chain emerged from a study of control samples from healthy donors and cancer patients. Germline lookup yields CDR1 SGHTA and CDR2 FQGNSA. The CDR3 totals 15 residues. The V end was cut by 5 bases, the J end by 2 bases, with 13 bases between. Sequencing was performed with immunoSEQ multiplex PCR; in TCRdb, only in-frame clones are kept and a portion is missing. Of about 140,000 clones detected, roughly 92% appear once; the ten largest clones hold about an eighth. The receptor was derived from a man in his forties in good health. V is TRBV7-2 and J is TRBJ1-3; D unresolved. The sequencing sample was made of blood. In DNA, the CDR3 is TGTGCCAGCAGCCCAAACAGCGTTCCTGGAAACACCATATATTTT. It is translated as CASSPNSVPGNTIYF.